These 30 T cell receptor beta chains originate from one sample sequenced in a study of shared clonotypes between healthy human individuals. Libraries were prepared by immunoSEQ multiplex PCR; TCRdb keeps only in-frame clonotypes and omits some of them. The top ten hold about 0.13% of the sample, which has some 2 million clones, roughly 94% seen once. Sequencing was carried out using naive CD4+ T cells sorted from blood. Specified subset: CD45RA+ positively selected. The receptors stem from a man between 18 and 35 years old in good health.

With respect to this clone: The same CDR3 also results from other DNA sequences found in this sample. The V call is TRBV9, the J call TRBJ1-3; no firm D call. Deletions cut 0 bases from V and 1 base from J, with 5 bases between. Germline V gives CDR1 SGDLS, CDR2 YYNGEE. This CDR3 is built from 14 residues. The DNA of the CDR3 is TGTGCCAGCAGCGTAGACATATCTGGAAACACCATATATTTT. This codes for CASSVDISGNTIYF.

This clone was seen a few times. The CDR3 here is CASSGTGGPGEQYF. CDR3 coding DNA: TGTGCCAGTAGTGGGACAGGGGGACCGGGGGAGCAGTACTTC. V usage is TRBV19 and J usage is TRBJ2-7, with 11 bases matching TRBD1. V shed 5 bases, J shed 7 bases, and the junction held 7 bases outside the gene matches. CDR1 is LNHDA and CDR2 is SQIVND in the germline V gene (reference sequence). There are 14 residues in the CDR3.

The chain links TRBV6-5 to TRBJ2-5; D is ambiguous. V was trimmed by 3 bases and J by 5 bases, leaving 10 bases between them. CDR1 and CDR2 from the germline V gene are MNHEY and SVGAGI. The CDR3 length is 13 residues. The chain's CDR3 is CASSYSTTETQYF. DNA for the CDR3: TGTGCCAGCAGTTATAGCACCACGGAGACCCAGTACTTC.

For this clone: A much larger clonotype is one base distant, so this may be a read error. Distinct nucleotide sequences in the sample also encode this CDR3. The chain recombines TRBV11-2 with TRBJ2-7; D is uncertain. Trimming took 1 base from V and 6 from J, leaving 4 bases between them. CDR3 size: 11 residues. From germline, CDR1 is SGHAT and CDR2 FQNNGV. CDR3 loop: CASSLAGEQYF. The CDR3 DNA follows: TGTGCCAGCAGCTTAGCGGGCGAGCAGTACTTC.

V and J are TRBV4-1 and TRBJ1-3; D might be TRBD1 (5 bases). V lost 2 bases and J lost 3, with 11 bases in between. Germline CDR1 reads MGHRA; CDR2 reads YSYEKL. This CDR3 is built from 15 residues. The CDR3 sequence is CASSQSGTYGNTIYF. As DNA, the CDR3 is TGCGCCAGCAGCCAATCCGGGACCTATGGAAACACCATATATTTT.

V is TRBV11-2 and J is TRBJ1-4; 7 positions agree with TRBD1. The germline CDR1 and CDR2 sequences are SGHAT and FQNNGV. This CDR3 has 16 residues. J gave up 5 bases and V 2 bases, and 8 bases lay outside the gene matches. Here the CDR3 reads CASSLINWDSNEKLFF. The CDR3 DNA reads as TGTGCCAGCAGCTTAATTAACTGGGACAGCAATGAAAAACTGTTTTTT.

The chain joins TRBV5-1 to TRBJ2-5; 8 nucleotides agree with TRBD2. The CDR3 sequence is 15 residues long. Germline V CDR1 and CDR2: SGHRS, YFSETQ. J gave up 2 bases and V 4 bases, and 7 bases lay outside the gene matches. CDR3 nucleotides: TGCGCCAGCAGCCTTAGCGGGGAGGGGCAAGAGACCCAGTACTTC. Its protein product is CASSLSGEGQETQYF.

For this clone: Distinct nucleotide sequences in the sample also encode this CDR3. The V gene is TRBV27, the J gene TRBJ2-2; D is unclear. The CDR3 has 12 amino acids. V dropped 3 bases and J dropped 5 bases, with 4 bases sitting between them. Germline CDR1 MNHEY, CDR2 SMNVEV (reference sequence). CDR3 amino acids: CASSLRTGELFF. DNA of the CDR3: TGTGCCAGCAGTTTGAGGACCGGGGAGCTGTTTTTT.

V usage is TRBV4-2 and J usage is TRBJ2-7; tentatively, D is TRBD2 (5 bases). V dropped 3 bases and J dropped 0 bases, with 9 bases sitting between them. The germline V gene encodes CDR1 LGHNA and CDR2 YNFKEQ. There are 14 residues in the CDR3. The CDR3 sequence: CASSQGGSSYEQYF. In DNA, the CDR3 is TGTGCCAGCAGCCAGGGCGGGTCCTCCTACGAGCAGTACTTC.

CDR3 in DNA: TGTGCCAGCAGCGGGGGAATGAACACTGAAGCTTTCTTT. Its protein is CASSGGMNTEAFF. The V gene is TRBV9, the J gene TRBJ1-1; D call uncertain. Trimming removed 3 bases at V and 0 bases at J, with 6 bases between. This CDR3 spans 13 amino acids. Germline V CDR1 and CDR2: SGDLS, YYNGEE. Filled out from reference TRBV9 and TRBJ1-1, the complete variable domain reads DSGVTQTPKHLITATGQRVTLRCSPRSGDLSVYWYQQSLDQGLQFLIQYYNGEERAKGNILERFSAQQFPDLHSELNLSSLELGDSALYFCASSGGMNTEAFFGQGTRLTVV.

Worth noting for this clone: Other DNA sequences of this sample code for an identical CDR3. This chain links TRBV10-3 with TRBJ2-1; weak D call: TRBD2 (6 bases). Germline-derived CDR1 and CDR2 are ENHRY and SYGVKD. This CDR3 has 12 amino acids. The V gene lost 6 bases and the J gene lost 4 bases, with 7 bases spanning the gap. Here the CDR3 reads CAISRGYNEQFF. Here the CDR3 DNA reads TGTGCCATCAGCCGGGGGTACAATGAGCAGTTCTTC.

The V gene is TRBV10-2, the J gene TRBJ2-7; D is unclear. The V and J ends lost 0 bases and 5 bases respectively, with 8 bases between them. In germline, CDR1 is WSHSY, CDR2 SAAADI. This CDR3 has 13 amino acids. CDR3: CASSESIGNEQYF. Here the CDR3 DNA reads TGCGCCAGCAGTGAGTCGATAGGGAACGAGCAGTACTTC.

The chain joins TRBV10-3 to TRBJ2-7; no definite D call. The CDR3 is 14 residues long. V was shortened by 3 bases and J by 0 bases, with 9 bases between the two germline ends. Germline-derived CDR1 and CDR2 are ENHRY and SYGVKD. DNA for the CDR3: TGTGCCATCAGTGAAGTAGGGCCCTCCTACGAGCAGTACTTC. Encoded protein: CAISEVGPSYEQYF.

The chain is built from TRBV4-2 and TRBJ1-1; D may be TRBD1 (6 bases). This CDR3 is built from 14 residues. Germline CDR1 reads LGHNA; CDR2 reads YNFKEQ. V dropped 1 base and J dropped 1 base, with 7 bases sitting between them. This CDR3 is CASSQADRNTEAFF. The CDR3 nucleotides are TGTGCCAGCAGCCAAGCGGACAGGAACACTGAAGCTTTCTTT.

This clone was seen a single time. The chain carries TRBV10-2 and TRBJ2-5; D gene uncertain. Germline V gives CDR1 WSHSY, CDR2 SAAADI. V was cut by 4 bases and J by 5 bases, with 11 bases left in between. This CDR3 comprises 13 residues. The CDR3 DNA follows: TGCGCCAGCAGTGGCCAAGCGACGGAGACCCAGTACTTC. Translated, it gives CASSGQATETQYF.

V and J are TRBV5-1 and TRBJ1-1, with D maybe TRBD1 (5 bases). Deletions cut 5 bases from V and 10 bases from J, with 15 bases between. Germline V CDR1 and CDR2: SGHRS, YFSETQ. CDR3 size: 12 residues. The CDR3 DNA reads TGCGCCAGCAGTGAAGAAGGGGCAAGAGCTTTCTTT. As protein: CASSEEGARAFF.

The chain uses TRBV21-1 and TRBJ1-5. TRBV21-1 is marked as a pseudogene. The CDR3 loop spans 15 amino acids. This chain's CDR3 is CASSKNRGCNQPQHF. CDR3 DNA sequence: TGTGCCAGCAGCAAAAACCGGGGGTGCAATCAGCCCCAGCATTTT.

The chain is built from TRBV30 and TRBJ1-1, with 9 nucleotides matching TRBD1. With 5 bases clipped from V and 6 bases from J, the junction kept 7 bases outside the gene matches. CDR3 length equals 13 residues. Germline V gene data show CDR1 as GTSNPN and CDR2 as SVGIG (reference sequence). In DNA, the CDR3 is TGTGCCTGGGAGGACAGGGGAGTCGCTGAAGCTTTCTTT. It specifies CAWEDRGVAEAFF.

The CDR3 DNA sequence: TGTGCCAGCAGCTTTTTGGAGGAGAAGACCCAGTACTTC. Translating gives CASSFLEEKTQYF. The rearrangement links TRBV7-9 to TRBJ2-5; D may be TRBD2 (5 bases). Germline CDR1 is SEHNR and CDR2 is FQNEAQ (reference sequence). Trimming shortened V by 3 bases and J by 6 bases, and 11 bases separated the two germline ends. There are 13 residues in the CDR3. Based on the CDR3 plus reference TRBV7-9 and TRBJ2-5, the full variable domain is DTGVSQNPRHKITKRGQNVTFRCDPISEHNRLYWYRQTLGQGPEFLTYFQNEAQLEKSRLLSDRFSAERPKGSFSTLEIQRTEQGDSAMYLCASSFLEEKTQYFGPGTRLLVL.

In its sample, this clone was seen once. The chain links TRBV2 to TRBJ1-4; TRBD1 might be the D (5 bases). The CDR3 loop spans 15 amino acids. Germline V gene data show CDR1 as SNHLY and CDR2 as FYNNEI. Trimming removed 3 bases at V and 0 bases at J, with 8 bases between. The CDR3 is CASSDRQSTNEKLFF. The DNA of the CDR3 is TGTGCCAGCAGTGACCGACAGTCAACTAATGAAAAACTGTTTTTT.

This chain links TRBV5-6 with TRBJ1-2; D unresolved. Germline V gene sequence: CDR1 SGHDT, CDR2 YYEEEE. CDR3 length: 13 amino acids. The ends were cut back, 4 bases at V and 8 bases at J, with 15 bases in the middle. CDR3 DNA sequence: TGTGCCAGCAGCCCCCCAGGAGGGTTGGGCTACACCTTC. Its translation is CASSPPGGLGYTF.

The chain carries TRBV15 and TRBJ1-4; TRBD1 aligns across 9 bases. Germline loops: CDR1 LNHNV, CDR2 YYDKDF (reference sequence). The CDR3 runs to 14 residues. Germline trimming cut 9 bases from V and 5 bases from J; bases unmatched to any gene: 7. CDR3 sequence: CATGTGPGNEKLFF. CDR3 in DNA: TGTGCCACAGGGACAGGGCCCGGGAATGAAAAACTGTTTTTT.

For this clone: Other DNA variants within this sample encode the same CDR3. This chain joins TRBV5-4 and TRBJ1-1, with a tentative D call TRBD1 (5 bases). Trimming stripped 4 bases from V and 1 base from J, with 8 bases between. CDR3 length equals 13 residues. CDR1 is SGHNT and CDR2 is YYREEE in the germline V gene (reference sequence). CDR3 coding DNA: TGTGCCAGCAGCCTAGACAGGAACACTGAAGCTTTCTTT. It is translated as CASSLDRNTEAFF.

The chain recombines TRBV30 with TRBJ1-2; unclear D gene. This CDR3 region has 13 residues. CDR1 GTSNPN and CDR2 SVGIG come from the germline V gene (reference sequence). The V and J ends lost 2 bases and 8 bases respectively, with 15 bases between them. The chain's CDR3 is CAWSSDLGLGYTF. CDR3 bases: TGTGCCTGGAGTAGCGACCTCGGACTAGGCTACACCTTC.

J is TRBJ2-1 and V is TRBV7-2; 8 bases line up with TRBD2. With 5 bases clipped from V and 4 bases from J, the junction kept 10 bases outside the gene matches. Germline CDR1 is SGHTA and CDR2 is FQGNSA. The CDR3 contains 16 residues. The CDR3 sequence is CASSPRGGMEYNEQFF. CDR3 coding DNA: TGTGCCAGCAGCCCCCGGGGGGGGATGGAGTACAATGAGCAGTTCTTC. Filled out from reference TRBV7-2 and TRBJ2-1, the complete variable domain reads GAGVSQSPSNKVTEKGKDVELRCDPISGHTALYWYRQSLGQGLEFLIYFQGNSAPDKSGLPSDRFSAERTGGSVSTLTIQRTQQEDSAVYLCASSPRGGMEYNEQFFGPGTRLTVL.

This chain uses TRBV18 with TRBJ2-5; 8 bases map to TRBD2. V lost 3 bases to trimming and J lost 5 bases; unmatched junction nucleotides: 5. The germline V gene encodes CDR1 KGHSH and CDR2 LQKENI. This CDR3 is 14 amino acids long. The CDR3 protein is CASSPRTSTETQYF. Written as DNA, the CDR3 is TGTGCCAGCTCACCTAGGACTAGCACCGAGACCCAGTACTTC.

CDR3 sequence: CASRGTSGTQYF. CDR3 DNA sequence: TGTGCCAGCAGGGGGACTAGTGGTACGCAGTATTTT. The chain employs TRBV6-6 and TRBJ2-3; 8 nucleotides align to TRBD2. In germline, CDR1 is MNHNY, CDR2 SVGAGI (reference sequence). The CDR3 sequence is 12 residues long. V shed 6 bases, J shed 8 bases, and the junction held 4 bases outside the gene matches.

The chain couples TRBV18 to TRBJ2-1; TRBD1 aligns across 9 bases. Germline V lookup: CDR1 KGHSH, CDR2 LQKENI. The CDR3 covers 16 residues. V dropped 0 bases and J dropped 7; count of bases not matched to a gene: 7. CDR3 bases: TGTGCCAGCTCACCACCCTGGGAGGACAGGGGAAATGAGCAGTTCTTC. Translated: CASSPPWEDRGNEQFF.

The CDR3 loop reads CASSRGEPYEQYF. CDR3 in DNA: TGTGCCAGCAGCCGGGGGGAGCCCTACGAGCAGTACTTC. This chain uses TRBV11-2 with TRBJ2-7, with 7 nucleotides matching TRBD2. Germline-derived CDR1 and CDR2 are SGHAT and FQNNGV. This CDR3 has 13 amino acids. Trimming took 5 bases from V and 2 from J; bases not matched to a gene: 3.

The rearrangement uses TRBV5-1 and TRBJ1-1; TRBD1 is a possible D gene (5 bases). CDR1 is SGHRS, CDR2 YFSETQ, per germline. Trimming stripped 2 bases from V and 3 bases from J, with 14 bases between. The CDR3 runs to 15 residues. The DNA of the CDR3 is TGCGCCAGCAGCTTCCCGAGTGGGGGGTACACTGAAGCTTTCTTT. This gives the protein CASSFPSGGYTEAFF.